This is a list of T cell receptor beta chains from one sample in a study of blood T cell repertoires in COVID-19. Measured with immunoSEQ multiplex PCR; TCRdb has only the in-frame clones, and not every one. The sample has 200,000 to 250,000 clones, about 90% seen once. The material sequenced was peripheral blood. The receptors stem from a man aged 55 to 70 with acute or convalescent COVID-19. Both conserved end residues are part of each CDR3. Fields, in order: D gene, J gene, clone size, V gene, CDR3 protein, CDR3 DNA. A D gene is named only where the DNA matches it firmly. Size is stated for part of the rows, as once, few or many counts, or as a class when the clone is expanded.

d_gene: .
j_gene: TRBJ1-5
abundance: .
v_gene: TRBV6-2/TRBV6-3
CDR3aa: CASSSGLGQPQHF
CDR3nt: TGTGCCAGCAGTTCAGGGCTTGGTCAGCCCCAGCATTTT

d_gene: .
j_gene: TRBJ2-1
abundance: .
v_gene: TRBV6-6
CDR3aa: CASRKGASSTYNEQFF
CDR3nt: TGTGCCAGCAGAAAAGGGGCCAGCTCTACCTACAATGAGCAGTTCTTC

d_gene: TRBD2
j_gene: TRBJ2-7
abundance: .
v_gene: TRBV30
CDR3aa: CAWSKSGSPRTYEQYF
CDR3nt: TGTGCCTGGAGTAAGAGCGGGAGTCCCCGTACCTACGAGCAGTACTTC

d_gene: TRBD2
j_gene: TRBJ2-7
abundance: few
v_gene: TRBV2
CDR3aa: CASRVTTSGSSYEQYF
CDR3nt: TGTGCCAGCAGAGTAACGACTAGCGGGAGCTCCTACGAGCAGTACTTC

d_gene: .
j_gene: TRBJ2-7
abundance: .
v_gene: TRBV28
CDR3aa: CASSSVGAEGEQYF
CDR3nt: TGTGCCAGCAGTTCAGTGGGGGCAGAGGGCGAGCAGTACTTC

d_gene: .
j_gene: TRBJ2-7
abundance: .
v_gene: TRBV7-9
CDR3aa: CASSLDGGPHEQYF
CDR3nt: TGTGCCAGCAGCTTAGACGGGGGACCCCACGAGCAGTACTTC

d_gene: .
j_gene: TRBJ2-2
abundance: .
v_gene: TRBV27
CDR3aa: CASSTRNTGELFF
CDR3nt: TGTGCCAGCAGTACTAGGAACACCGGGGAGCTGTTTTTT

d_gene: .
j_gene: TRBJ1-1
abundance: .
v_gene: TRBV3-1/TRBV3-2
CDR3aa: CASSPAGTLNTEAFF
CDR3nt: TGTGCCAGCAGCCCTGCCGGGACACTGAACACTGAAGCTTTCTTT

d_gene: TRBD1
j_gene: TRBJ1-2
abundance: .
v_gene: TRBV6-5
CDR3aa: CASNRGQGNGYTF
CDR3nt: TGTGCCAGCAACAGGGGACAGGGGAATGGCTACACCTTC

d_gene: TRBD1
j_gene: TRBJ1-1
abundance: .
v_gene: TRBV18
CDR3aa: CASSWQQGLNTEAFF
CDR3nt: TGTGCCAGCTCATGGCAACAGGGGCTGAACACTGAAGCTTTCTTT

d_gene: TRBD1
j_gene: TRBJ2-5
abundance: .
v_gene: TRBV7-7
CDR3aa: CASSRGQQETQYF
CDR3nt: TGTGCTAGCAGCCGGGGACAGCAAGAGACCCAGTACTTC

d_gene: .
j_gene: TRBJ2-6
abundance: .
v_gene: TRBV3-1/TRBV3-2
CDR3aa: CASSQDFSGANVLTF
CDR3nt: TGTGCCAGCAGCCAAGACTTCTCTGGGGCCAACGTCCTGACTTTC